A selection of T cell receptor beta chains follows, all from one sample in a study of blood T cells in healthy people across ages. MiXCR, applied by TCRdb to the 5' RACE reads, yields one record per CDR3 protein. The sample shows 630,000 or so distinct CDR3 sequences, less than 40% of them seen only once. The sample was blood. Every receptor here comes from an elderly woman in good health. CDR3s include the opening cysteine and the closing phenylalanine or tryptophan. Fields, in order: J gene, V gene, clone size, D gene, CDR3 protein, CDR3 DNA. A D gene is named only where the DNA matches it firmly. Clone size is given for some rows only: seen once, a few or many times, or a class if the clone is expanded.

j_gene: TRBJ2-5
v_gene: TRBV5-6
abundance: many
d_gene: TRBD1
CDR3aa: CASSLVDRGVQETQYF
CDR3nt: TGTGCCAGCAGCTTGGTCGACAGGGGAGTTCAAGAGACCCAGTACTTC

j_gene: TRBJ1-1
v_gene: TRBV28
abundance: NA
d_gene: NA
CDR3aa: CAVVALNTEAFF
CDR3nt: TGTGCCGTAGTGGCCTTGAACACTGAAGCTTTCTTT

j_gene: TRBJ1-2
v_gene: TRBV4-1
abundance: NA
d_gene: NA
CDR3aa: CASSQDVQRPNYGYTF
CDR3nt: TGCGCCAGCAGCCAAGATGTACAGAGGCCTAACTATGGCTACACCTTC

j_gene: TRBJ1-6
v_gene: TRBV4-1
abundance: many
d_gene: NA
CDR3aa: CASSQEAKGMGSPLHF
CDR3nt: TGCGCCAGCAGCCAAGAGGCGAAGGGAATGGGGTCACCCCTCCACTTT

j_gene: TRBJ1-1
v_gene: TRBV6-6
abundance: NA
d_gene: NA
CDR3aa: CASSLAPTRVTEAFF
CDR3nt: TGTGCCAGCAGTTTAGCTCCCACGAGAGTCACTGAAGCTTTCTTT

j_gene: TRBJ1-1
v_gene: TRBV4-2
abundance: many
d_gene: NA
CDR3aa: CASSQEGRGLNTEAFF
CDR3nt: TGTGCCAGCAGCCAAGAGGGCCGGGGGCTGAACACTGAAGCTTTCTTT

j_gene: TRBJ2-1
v_gene: TRBV9
abundance: many
d_gene: NA
CDR3aa: CASSVVSNEQFF
CDR3nt: TGTGCCAGCAGCGTAGTAAGCAATGAGCAGTTCTTC

j_gene: TRBJ2-5
v_gene: TRBV20-1
abundance: many
d_gene: TRBD2
CDR3aa: CSAEERGGWPQETQYF
CDR3nt: TGCAGTGCTGAAGAGCGGGGGGGCTGGCCTCAAGAGACCCAGTACTTC

j_gene: TRBJ1-4
v_gene: TRBV5-1
abundance: NA
d_gene: NA
CDR3aa: CASSPTVVREKLFF
CDR3nt: TGCGCCAGCAGCCCGACGGTGGTCCGTGAAAAACTGTTTTTT

j_gene: TRBJ1-2
v_gene: TRBV29-1
abundance: NA
d_gene: TRBD1
CDR3aa: CSVDGQGFRSGGYTF
CDR3nt: TGCAGCGTTGATGGACAGGGATTTAGGTCTGGCGGCTACACCTTC

j_gene: TRBJ2-3
v_gene: TRBV7-2
abundance: NA
d_gene: NA
CDR3aa: CASSLAAGEDTQYF
CDR3nt: TGTGCCAGCAGCTTAGCTGCGGGCGAGGATACGCAGTATTTT

j_gene: TRBJ2-7
v_gene: TRBV10-3
abundance: few
d_gene: NA
CDR3aa: CAISELGGTYEQYF
CDR3nt: TGTGCCATCAGTGAGCTTGGAGGGACTTACGAGCAGTACTTC

j_gene: TRBJ2-7
v_gene: TRBV30
abundance: NA
d_gene: TRBD2
CDR3aa: CAWNSGGARYNEQYF
CDR3nt: TGTGCCTGGAATAGCGGGGGGGCCAGATACAATGAGCAGTACTTC

j_gene: TRBJ1-6
v_gene: TRBV9
abundance: many
d_gene: NA
CDR3aa: CASSVGKSPYNSPLHF
CDR3nt: TGTGCCAGCAGCGTAGGGAAGTCCCCCTATAATTCACCCCTCCACTTT

j_gene: TRBJ2-5
v_gene: TRBV7-2
abundance: NA
d_gene: TRBD2
CDR3aa: CAGSSGLGGTETQYF
CDR3nt: TGCGCCGGCAGCTCGGGACTAGGAGGCACCGAGACCCAGTACTTC

j_gene: TRBJ2-1
v_gene: TRBV5-1
abundance: NA
d_gene: NA
CDR3aa: CASSSVSPNSYNEQFF
CDR3nt: TGCGCCAGCAGCTCTGTGAGTCCAAATTCCTACAATGAGCAGTTCTTC

j_gene: TRBJ2-3
v_gene: TRBV5-1
abundance: many
d_gene: NA
CDR3aa: CASSLGGGYETDTQYF
CDR3nt: TGCGCCAGCAGCTTGGGTGGGGGCTATGAGACAGATACGCAGTATTTT

j_gene: TRBJ2-7
v_gene: TRBV10-3
abundance: many
d_gene: NA
CDR3aa: CAISGQKPYEQYF
CDR3nt: TGTGCCATCAGTGGGCAGAAACCCTACGAGCAGTACTTC